The 4 T cell receptor beta chains below come from one sample, sequenced in a study of OX40 agonist ivuxolimab in advanced cancers. Sequencing was performed with immunoSEQ multiplex PCR; in TCRdb, only in-frame clones are kept and a portion is missing. Of about 93,000 clones in the sample, under 95% are singletons; the top ten hold approximately 2.9%. The sample here was CD4+ or CD8+ T cells sorted from blood, taken in a trial of the OX40 agonist ivuxolimab. The receptor set was obtained from an adult with an advanced solid tumor such as melanoma, head and neck, liver or kidney cancer.

This clone has more than one count but fewer than ten. The chain couples TRBV19 to TRBJ1-2; TRBD1 is a possible D gene (5 bases). Trimming left V 8 bases short and J 2 bases short, with 12 bases between. The germline V gene has CDR1 LNHDA and CDR2 SQIVND (reference sequence). The CDR3 totals 13 residues. The CDR3: CASWEWGNYGYTF. The CDR3, as DNA: TGTGCCAGTTGGGAGTGGGGGAACTATGGCTACACCTTC.

The chain combines TRBV11-2 with TRBJ1-1; TRBD1 matches at 8 bases. With 5 bases clipped from V and 3 bases from J, the junction kept 5 bases outside the gene matches. This CDR3 comprises 14 residues. The germline V gene has CDR1 SGHAT and CDR2 FQNNGV. In nucleotides, the CDR3 is TGTGCCAGCAGCAAGGACAGGGCGGACACTGAAGCTTTCTTT. This encodes CASSKDRADTEAFF.

Comment on this clone: Other DNA sequences in this specimen translate into the identical CDR3. CDR3 loop: CASSIGTGDYEQYF. The CDR3 region has the DNA TGTGCCAGTAGTATCGGGACAGGGGACTACGAGCAGTACTTC. This chain joins TRBV19 and TRBJ2-7, with 10 bases that match TRBD1. The CDR3 has 14 amino acids. Per germline, CDR1 LNHDA and CDR2 SQIVND (reference sequence). Trimming took 3 bases from V and 3 from J; bases not matched to a gene: 2.

This sequence joins TRBV10-3 and TRBJ1-2; D is undetermined. The CDR3 runs to 13 residues. Trimming pared 3 bases from V and 4 bases from J, leaving 9 bases between. Germline V gene sequence: CDR1 ENHRY, CDR2 SYGVKD. Here the CDR3 DNA reads TGTGCCATCAGTGATACCGTATTCTATGGCTACACCTTC. Translating gives CAISDTVFYGYTF.